Here is one T cell receptor beta chain with its context. Both subsets, CD45RA+ naive and CD45RA-negative memory, were split from the CD4+ cells. These data originate in a study of shared clonotypes between healthy human individuals. The germline V gene encodes CDR1 SGHRS and CDR2 YFSETQ. The length of the CDR3 is 16 residues. Trimming cost V 3 bases and J 2 bases; bases outside gene matches: 9. Deep was the level used in running the assay. Here immunoSEQ multiplex PCR was the method, and the copy in TCRdb shows in-frame clones only, minus some. The table has about 1 million clones, roughly 80% seen once.

Sample: memory CD4+ T cells sorted from blood. Specified subset: CD45RA-negative fraction. The receptor comes from a man younger than 35 in good health. The chain carries TRBV5-1 and TRBJ1-1; 8 bases are a match to TRBD1. Here the CDR3 DNA reads TGCGCCAGCAGCTCCGGACAGGGTGGGGGAAACACTGAAGCTTTCTTT. Translation: CASSSGQGGGNTEAFF.